This TCR beta chain was identified during a study of patients and donors after allogeneic stem cell transplantation. V was clipped by 2 bases and J by 2 bases, with 11 bases between them. Germline V gene lookup returns CDR1 SGHRS and CDR2 YFSETQ. This CDR3 is built from 14 residues. TCRdb re-called the RT-PCR reads through MiXCR, storing one row per CDR3 protein. Among roughly 940,000 distinct CDR3 sequences, 15% to 20% were seen once, and the ten largest hold 6%. This TCR was sampled from a human donor who was either an allogeneic HSCT recipient or a stem cell or donor lymphocyte infusion donor (not recorded which). It is not recorded whose cells these are; they may come from a transplant donor. Sequencing was carried out using blood, either unsorted or a sorted T cell fraction (not recorded which). The chain is built from TRBV5-1 and TRBJ2-7; tentatively, D is TRBD1 (6 bases). This chain's CDR3 is CASSFAGVAYEQYF. CDR3 sequence (DNA): TGCGCCAGCAGCTTTGCAGGGGTGGCCTACGAGCAGTACTTC.